This T cell receptor (beta chain) was obtained from a study of tissue T cells after allogeneic stem cell transplantation. Broader study findings: The study did not identify alloreactive or antigen-specific tissue TCRs, and some clones might be persisting host cells.

The time point here: mouse harvest day 7 after allogeneic transplant. Each mouse received 10^7 T-cell-depleted marrow cells plus 10^6 splenic CD5+ T cells by tail vein. With V trimmed by 1 base and J by 7 bases, 6 bases remained unmatched. The CDR3 runs to 15 residues. The germline CDR1 and CDR2 sequences are NNHNN and SYGAGS (reference sequence). This clone was picked up a small number of times. Its antigen is unidentified. Genes and germline are mouse. The observed sequence ends 1 residue before the CDR3 terminus, with the missing tail filled in from the germline J gene. TCRdb's table, derived via immunoSEQ multiplex PCR, lists solely in-frame clones and lacks some. The sample lists thousands of clones; 40% to 60% were seen once.

The TCR sequence derives from a female BALB/c mouse given C57BL/6 T cells with graft-versus-host disease after an allogeneic hematopoietic cell transplant. The sample taken for sequencing was gut tissue. This chain connects TRBV13-2 to TRBJ1-5, with 9 bases lining up with TRBD1. CDR3 amino acids: CASGDIGTGLQAPLF. The DNA read from the CDR3 is TGTGCCAGCGGTGATATTGGGACAGGGCTTCAGGCTCCGCTT.